The rows below give T cell receptor beta chains drawn from one sample of a study of blood T cell repertoires in COVID-19. The table came from immunoSEQ multiplex PCR; TCRdb's copy has only in-frame clones and leaves some out. The sample contains 200,000 to 300,000 clones, about 82% of which appear only once. Material: peripheral blood. The receptors here all came from a man aged 45-60 years with COVID-19, enrolled during active disease. CDR3s include the opening cysteine and the closing phenylalanine or tryptophan. D genes are given only for firm matches.

d_call | j_call | v_call | cdr3_aa
- | TRBJ1-6 | TRBV12-3/TRBV12-4 | CASSLLASPLHF
- | TRBJ1-6 | TRBV27 | CASSTLYRDDSPLHF
- | TRBJ1-2 | TRBV27 | CASSLRGSYGYTF
- | TRBJ1-1 | TRBV18 | CASSGDRNTEAFF
- | TRBJ2-5 | TRBV15 | CATSRGFQGIGETQYF
TRBD2 | TRBJ2-1 | TRBV27 | CASSFSAGNLYNEQFF
- | TRBJ2-3 | TRBV30 | CAWGNGDIPTDTQYF
- | TRBJ2-2 | TRBV7-2 | CASSSLQRAGELFF
- | TRBJ1-3 | TRBV9 | CASSHNRDGSGNTIYF
- | TRBJ1-1 | TRBV18 | CASSPPNRLLGNTEAFF
TRBD2 | TRBJ2-7 | TRBV29-1 | CSVEHSGGLEYF
TRBD1 | TRBJ1-4 | TRBV3-1/TRBV3-2 | CASNRQGNEKLFF
TRBD2 | TRBJ2-3 | TRBV4-2 | CASSRDRGLAGGTPSTDTQYF
TRBD2 | TRBJ2-7 | TRBV19 | CASRTSGGYEQYF
- | TRBJ1-1 | TRBV10-3 | CASGTGNTEAFF
TRBD2 | TRBJ2-5 | TRBV9 | CASSVGSSGFQETQYF
- | TRBJ2-5 | TRBV3-1/TRBV3-2 | CASSHLGAQETQYF
- | TRBJ2-3 | TRBV5-8 | CASSFRLETDTQYF
- | TRBJ2-7 | TRBV5-4 | CASSLSRRGTGEQYF
TRBD1 | TRBJ2-3 | TRBV6-6 | CASTLGTGSDTQYF
- | TRBJ2-5 | TRBV29-1 | CSVEERQRNQETQYF
- | TRBJ1-1 | TRBV4-2 | CASRRMNTEAFF
- | TRBJ1-3 | TRBV30 | CAWRDRAGNTIYF
TRBD1 | TRBJ2-3 | TRBV4-1 | CASSHGQGKTDTQYF
TRBD1 | TRBJ1-6 | TRBV6-5 | CASSFRTGSNSPLHF
- | TRBJ2-1 | TRBV4-1 | CASSQPFGRTYNEQFF
TRBD2 | TRBJ2-5 | TRBV5-8 | CASSPGLAGGSREETQYF
- | TRBJ1-2 | TRBV6-5 | CASRRGGGEDGYTF
TRBD1 | TRBJ1-1 | TRBV18 | CASSQMTGGETEAFF
TRBD1 | TRBJ2-7 | TRBV10-2 | CASREGALEQYF
- | TRBJ1-3 | TRBV5-1 | CASSLGVIGNTIYF
- | TRBJ2-2 | TRBV24-1 | CATSALWNTGELFF
- | TRBJ2-3 | TRBV7-2 | CASSLNLGASDTQYF
- | TRBJ1-2 | TRBV19 | CASSLYTGFYGYTF
- | TRBJ1-1 | TRBV5-1 | CASSLWADSEAFF
TRBD2 | TRBJ2-3 | TRBV7-2 | CASSFLSGLASTDTQYF
- | TRBJ2-1 | TRBV11-2 | CASSLEGGAGNEQFF
TRBD1 | TRBJ2-3 | TRBV6-4 | CASSDMAGGVDTQYF
TRBD2 | TRBJ2-3 | TRBV6-5 | CASSTSAGGTDTQYF
- | TRBJ2-7 | TRBV9 | CASSPNSYEQYF
- | TRBJ2-5 | TRBV9 | CASSARDSREETQYF
- | TRBJ1-1 | TRBV6-5 | CASSYEFGELNTEAFF
- | TRBJ1-3 | TRBV6-5 | CASRLSSGNTIYF
TRBD1 | TRBJ2-1 | TRBV24-1 | CATRTGQGHNEQFF
- | TRBJ2-2 | TRBV3-1/TRBV3-2 | CASSLYFRENTGELFF
- | TRBJ2-1 | TRBV12-3/TRBV12-4 | CASSQQEYNEQFF
- | TRBJ2-1 | TRBV5-8 | CASRIGRTDSYNEQFF
TRBD1 | TRBJ1-5 | TRBV13 | CASSSGTGGQPQHF
- | TRBJ1-4 | TRBV9 | CASSVGLGDEKLFF
TRBD1 | TRBJ2-5 | TRBV5-1 | CASSLVGTGLETQYF
- | TRBJ2-7 | TRBV2 | CASRSTPGVSEQYF
- | TRBJ1-1 | TRBV27 | CASSLVRGNTEAFF
TRBD2 | TRBJ2-5 | TRBV12-5 | CASGLGGGGPETQYF
TRBD2 | TRBJ2-3 | TRBV11-2 | CASSSPTGGVGRRTDTQYF
- | TRBJ1-4 | TRBV2 | CASSVQGQSNEKLFF